This TCR beta chain appears in the sequencing data of a study of T-cell memory formation after mild COVID-19. The authors produced TCR alpha and TCR beta cDNA libraries with sample barcodes and UMIs by 5'RACE using constant-segment primers. TCRdb itself ran the 5' RACE reads through MiXCR, one entry per CDR3 protein. Of 250,000 to 300,000 distinct CDR3 sequences in the sample, 15% to 20% were seen once. The study, taken as a whole, reports: Some responding clones appeared in pre-infection memory, suggesting cross-reactive memory joined. Clones from the second wave (peaking day 37) had unconfirmed SARS-CoV-2 specificity.

On this clonotype itself: What it recognizes is unknown.

V dropped 7 bases and J dropped 1 base, with 12 bases sitting between them. The CDR3 loop spans 14 amino acids. The receptor's source is a young man who had mild COVID-19 (a few samples of this study predate the infection). Cell type and time point are not known. The sample comprised PBMCs or a T cell subset sorted from them (not recorded which). V usage is TRBV12-3 or TRBV12-4 and J usage is TRBJ2-3; the D gene is possibly TRBD1 (5 bases). The DNA for the CDR3 is TGTGCCAGCACGGTAGGGGCTGGCACAGATACGCAGTATTTT. Its protein is CASTVGAGTDTQYF.